The rows below give T cell receptor beta chains drawn from one sample of a study of Ad26.COV2.S vaccination and SARS-CoV-2 variants. TCRdb's table, derived via immunoSEQ multiplex PCR, lists solely in-frame clones and lacks some. Among 410,000 or so clones, 90% were seen once, and the ten largest hold about 12%. The specimen comprised peripheral blood, sampled in a trial of Ad26.COV2.S vaccine versus placebo. Receptors originate from a person aged 18-60 years who received the Ad26.COV2.S COVID-19 vaccine or a placebo. CDR3s include the opening cysteine and the closing phenylalanine or tryptophan. The order of the fields is D gene, clone size, V gene, J gene, CDR3 DNA, CDR3 protein. The D gene is left open where the match is weak. Part of the rows lack a size; the others show once, few, many or a class for expanded clones.

d_call: .
clone_size: .
v_call: TRBV3-1/TRBV3-2
j_call: TRBJ1-4
cdr3_nt: TGTGCCAGTCTTGGACTGTGTGGCACTAATGAAAAACTGTTTTTT
cdr3_aa: CASLGLCGTNEKLFF

d_call: .
clone_size: .
v_call: TRBV28
j_call: TRBJ1-1
cdr3_nt: TGTGCCAGCAGTTTAGGGGGAACGGGCACTGAAGCTTTCTTT
cdr3_aa: CASSLGGTGTEAFF

d_call: .
clone_size: .
v_call: TRBV14
j_call: TRBJ2-7
cdr3_nt: TGTGCCAGCAGCGTAAGTCCGGTTCGGGTTCACGAGCAGTACTTC
cdr3_aa: CASSVSPVRVHEQYF

d_call: TRBD2
clone_size: once
v_call: TRBV5-1
j_call: TRBJ2-1
cdr3_nt: TGCGCCAGCAGCTTACTAGCGGGAGAATTTAATGAGCAGTTCTTC
cdr3_aa: CASSLLAGEFNEQFF

d_call: .
clone_size: .
v_call: TRBV19
j_call: TRBJ2-7
cdr3_nt: TGTGCCAGTAGTACGTCGGCTAGCGCAATTGCCTACGAGCAGTACTTC
cdr3_aa: CASSTSASAIAYEQYF

d_call: TRBD2
clone_size: .
v_call: TRBV29-1
j_call: TRBJ2-2
cdr3_nt: TGCAGCGTTGGGACTAGCACCGGGGAGCTGTTTTTT
cdr3_aa: CSVGTSTGELFF

d_call: .
clone_size: .
v_call: TRBV7-9
j_call: TRBJ1-1
cdr3_nt: TGTGCCAGCAGCTACGGGGCTGAAGCTTTCTTT
cdr3_aa: CASSYGAEAFF

d_call: .
clone_size: .
v_call: TRBV6-6
j_call: TRBJ1-4
cdr3_nt: TGTGCCAGCAGTTACAGGGGTGGAGAAAAACTGTTTTTT
cdr3_aa: CASSYRGGEKLFF

d_call: TRBD1
clone_size: .
v_call: TRBV7-8
j_call: TRBJ2-7
cdr3_nt: TGTGCCAGCAGCCAAGGACAGGTGGCCTACGAGCAGTACTTC
cdr3_aa: CASSQGQVAYEQYF

d_call: .
clone_size: .
v_call: TRBV25-1
j_call: TRBJ1-2
cdr3_nt: TGTGCCAGCAGTGAATACAGCTATGGCTACACCTTC
cdr3_aa: CASSEYSYGYTF

d_call: .
clone_size: once
v_call: TRBV14
j_call: TRBJ2-7
cdr3_nt: TGTGCCAGCAGCCCCGGCGGCAGGGTCTACGAGCAGTACTTC
cdr3_aa: CASSPGGRVYEQYF

d_call: .
clone_size: .
v_call: TRBV9
j_call: TRBJ1-1
cdr3_nt: TGTGCCAGCAGCGTAGGAGGTCGGGACACTGAAGCTTTCTTT
cdr3_aa: CASSVGGRDTEAFF

d_call: TRBD2
clone_size: .
v_call: TRBV2
j_call: TRBJ2-2
cdr3_nt: TGTGCCAGCAGCTGGGGGACTAGCGGTACCGGGGAGCTGTTTTTT
cdr3_aa: CASSWGTSGTGELFF

d_call: .
clone_size: .
v_call: TRBV6-2/TRBV6-3
j_call: TRBJ2-5
cdr3_nt: TGTGCCAGCAGTAATACTAGAACTCAAGAGACCCAGTACTTC
cdr3_aa: CASSNTRTQETQYF

d_call: TRBD1
clone_size: .
v_call: TRBV3-1/TRBV3-2
j_call: TRBJ1-3
cdr3_nt: TGTGCCAGCAGCCAGGTACAGGGGGCCCGAGGAAACACCATATATTTT
cdr3_aa: CASSQVQGARGNTIYF

d_call: .
clone_size: .
v_call: TRBV27
j_call: TRBJ1-6
cdr3_nt: TGTGCCAGCACTCAGCTTAACTCCTATAATTCACCCCTCCACTTT
cdr3_aa: CASTQLNSYNSPLHF

d_call: TRBD2
clone_size: .
v_call: TRBV6-6
j_call: TRBJ2-3
cdr3_nt: TGTGCCAGCAGTCCCAGACGACTAGCGGGCGAACGCACAGATACGCAGTATTTT
cdr3_aa: CASSPRRLAGERTDTQYF

d_call: TRBD1
clone_size: .
v_call: TRBV2
j_call: TRBJ2-7
cdr3_nt: TGTGCCAGCAGTGAAAGGGACAGCAGCTACGAGCAGTACTTC
cdr3_aa: CASSERDSSYEQYF

d_call: TRBD1
clone_size: .
v_call: TRBV5-1
j_call: TRBJ1-4
cdr3_nt: TGCGCCAGCAGCCTTACAGGGGGCCCTAATGAAAAACTGTTTTTT
cdr3_aa: CASSLTGGPNEKLFF

d_call: .
clone_size: few
v_call: TRBV19
j_call: TRBJ1-1
cdr3_nt: TGTGCCAGTAGTATGGAGAACACTGAAGCTTTCTTT
cdr3_aa: CASSMENTEAFF

d_call: .
clone_size: .
v_call: TRBV28
j_call: TRBJ1-2
cdr3_nt: TGTGCCAGCAGTTCCCACTCCCGTTCCAGCTATGGCTACACCTTC
cdr3_aa: CASSSHSRSSYGYTF

d_call: TRBD1
clone_size: .
v_call: TRBV7-2
j_call: TRBJ1-6
cdr3_nt: TGTGCCAGCAGCTTAGTTTCCGGGACAGGGGGTGGTTCACCCCTCCACTTT
cdr3_aa: CASSLVSGTGGGSPLHF

d_call: TRBD2
clone_size: .
v_call: TRBV7-2
j_call: TRBJ2-3
cdr3_nt: TGTGCCAGCAGCTCGGGGACTAGCTGGGCAGATACGCAGTATTTT
cdr3_aa: CASSSGTSWADTQYF

d_call: .
clone_size: .
v_call: TRBV7-2
j_call: TRBJ1-1
cdr3_nt: TGTGCCAGCAGCTGGGTTCCCCCGGGCTCTGAAGCTTTCTTT
cdr3_aa: CASSWVPPGSEAFF

d_call: TRBD2
clone_size: .
v_call: TRBV11-2
j_call: TRBJ2-3
cdr3_nt: TGTGCCAGCAGACGGGAACTAGCGGGAGGGCCCGAAGATACGCAGTATTTT
cdr3_aa: CASRRELAGGPEDTQYF

d_call: TRBD1
clone_size: .
v_call: TRBV6-5
j_call: TRBJ1-2
cdr3_nt: TGTGCCAGCAGTCGACAGGGAAACTATGGCTACACCTTC
cdr3_aa: CASSRQGNYGYTF

d_call: .
clone_size: once
v_call: TRBV6-2/TRBV6-3
j_call: TRBJ2-1
cdr3_nt: TGTGCCAGCAGTTACGAGGAGGTATTCGCTGATGAGCAGTTCTTC
cdr3_aa: CASSYEEVFADEQFF

d_call: .
clone_size: .
v_call: TRBV5-5
j_call: TRBJ1-4
cdr3_nt: TGTGCCAGCAGTAGGACAATTGCAACTAATGAAAAACTGTTTTTT
cdr3_aa: CASSRTIATNEKLFF

d_call: TRBD1
clone_size: .
v_call: TRBV18
j_call: TRBJ1-1
cdr3_nt: TGTGCCAGCTCACTTACAGGGGCGCCTGCACCGAACACTGAAGCTTTCTTT
cdr3_aa: CASSLTGAPAPNTEAFF

d_call: .
clone_size: .
v_call: TRBV11-3
j_call: TRBJ2-3
cdr3_nt: TGTGCCAGCAGCTTAGAACGACCCAGCCGCACAGATACGCAGTATTTT
cdr3_aa: CASSLERPSRTDTQYF

d_call: .
clone_size: .
v_call: TRBV5-1
j_call: TRBJ2-2
cdr3_nt: TGCGCCAGCAGCCTAGCACAGAACACCGGGGAGCTGTTTTTT
cdr3_aa: CASSLAQNTGELFF

d_call: .
clone_size: many
v_call: TRBV19
j_call: TRBJ2-6
cdr3_nt: TGTGCCAGTAGTGCCAGCTCTGGGGCCAACGTCCTGACTTTC
cdr3_aa: CASSASSGANVLTF

d_call: .
clone_size: .
v_call: TRBV18
j_call: TRBJ1-1
cdr3_nt: TGTGCCAGCTCACCATCCCAGGGAGGGACTGAAGCTTTCTTT
cdr3_aa: CASSPSQGGTEAFF

d_call: TRBD2
clone_size: .
v_call: TRBV19
j_call: TRBJ2-1
cdr3_nt: TGTGCCAGTAGTTACGGCTCGACTAGCTTATATGAGCAGTTCTTC
cdr3_aa: CASSYGSTSLYEQFF

d_call: .
clone_size: .
v_call: TRBV7-8
j_call: TRBJ1-1
cdr3_nt: TGTGCCAGCAGCCAGAACACTGAAGCTTTCTTT
cdr3_aa: CASSQNTEAFF

d_call: .
clone_size: .
v_call: TRBV10-3
j_call: TRBJ2-5
cdr3_nt: TGTGCCGCCGGCCAGGGCCAAGAGACCCAGTACTTC
cdr3_aa: CAAGQGQETQYF

d_call: .
clone_size: .
v_call: TRBV4-3
j_call: TRBJ2-7
cdr3_nt: TGCGCCAGCAGCCAAGATTTCGGACACAGGGAACTAGAAACCTACGAGCAGTACTTC
cdr3_aa: CASSQDFGHRELETYEQYF

d_call: .
clone_size: once
v_call: TRBV5-1
j_call: TRBJ2-3
cdr3_nt: TGCGCCAGCAGTTTCGGCGGTTATAACACAGATACGCAGTATTTT
cdr3_aa: CASSFGGYNTDTQYF

d_call: .
clone_size: .
v_call: TRBV3-1/TRBV3-2
j_call: TRBJ2-1
cdr3_nt: TGTGCCAGCAGCCAACCCGGACAGTCGAGCTCCTACAATGAGCAGTTCTTC
cdr3_aa: CASSQPGQSSSYNEQFF

d_call: TRBD1
clone_size: .
v_call: TRBV24-1
j_call: TRBJ2-5
cdr3_nt: TGTGCCACCAGTGGGCTACAGGGGGCGCGGCAGACTGAGACCCAGTACTTC
cdr3_aa: CATSGLQGARQTETQYF

d_call: TRBD1
clone_size: .
v_call: TRBV30
j_call: TRBJ1-6
cdr3_nt: TGTGCCTGGAGTGGGAAGGGGGCTAATTCACCCCTCCACTTT
cdr3_aa: CAWSGKGANSPLHF

d_call: TRBD2
clone_size: once
v_call: TRBV11-2
j_call: TRBJ2-1
cdr3_nt: TGTGCCAGCAGCCCCCGGACTAGCGGGATGGGTGAGCAGTTCTTC
cdr3_aa: CASSPRTSGMGEQFF

d_call: .
clone_size: .
v_call: TRBV19
j_call: TRBJ2-7
cdr3_nt: TGTGCCAGTAGTATTTGGGGGTACGAGCAGTACTTC
cdr3_aa: CASSIWGYEQYF

d_call: TRBD1
clone_size: .
v_call: TRBV3-1/TRBV3-2
j_call: TRBJ1-3
cdr3_nt: TGTGCCAGCAGCCTCCGACAGGGCTCTGGAAACACCATATATTTT
cdr3_aa: CASSLRQGSGNTIYF

d_call: TRBD1
clone_size: .
v_call: TRBV5-1
j_call: TRBJ2-3
cdr3_nt: TGCGCCAGCCGTGAGGGTCGGGACAGAAGCACAGATACGCAGTATTTT
cdr3_aa: CASREGRDRSTDTQYF

d_call: .
clone_size: .
v_call: TRBV18
j_call: TRBJ2-1
cdr3_nt: TGTGCCAGCTCACCCGCACTCAATGAGCAGTTCTTC
cdr3_aa: CASSPALNEQFF

d_call: TRBD2
clone_size: few
v_call: TRBV10-3
j_call: TRBJ2-7
cdr3_nt: TGTGCCATCAGTCCCGGACTAGCGGGAGCCGAGCAGTACTTC
cdr3_aa: CAISPGLAGAEQYF

d_call: TRBD2
clone_size: .
v_call: TRBV19
j_call: TRBJ2-7
cdr3_nt: TGTGCCAGTAGTACCCAGGGACTAGCGGGATCTAGTAACTCCTACGAGCAGTACTTC
cdr3_aa: CASSTQGLAGSSNSYEQYF

d_call: TRBD1
clone_size: .
v_call: TRBV19
j_call: TRBJ2-7
cdr3_nt: TGTGCCAGTAGTATCCGACAACTCCGGGACAGCACCGAGCAGTACTTC
cdr3_aa: CASSIRQLRDSTEQYF

d_call: .
clone_size: .
v_call: TRBV27
j_call: TRBJ1-5
cdr3_nt: TGTGCCAGCACCGCCCGGGGGAGCCGGACCCAGCATTTT
cdr3_aa: CASTARGSRTQHF

d_call: .
clone_size: .
v_call: TRBV28
j_call: TRBJ1-1
cdr3_nt: TGTGCCAGCACCCCCCTGACCGAGAACACTGAAGCTTTCTTT
cdr3_aa: CASTPLTENTEAFF

d_call: TRBD1
clone_size: .
v_call: TRBV24-1
j_call: TRBJ2-7
cdr3_nt: TGTGCCACCAGGACTCCGGGACAGGGTGGCGAGCAGTACTTC
cdr3_aa: CATRTPGQGGEQYF